Below, 4 T cell receptor beta chains from the same sample are listed, as sequenced in a study of blood T cell repertoires in COVID-19. Libraries were prepared by immunoSEQ multiplex PCR; TCRdb keeps only in-frame clonotypes and omits some of them. The top ten hold around 7% of the sample, which has tens of thousands of clones, over 75% seen once. Material: peripheral blood. All receptors derive from a man aged 40-49 years with COVID-19, enrolled during active disease.

V and J are TRBV5-1 and TRBJ2-5, with TRBD1 matching over 8 bases. The CDR3 is 13 residues long. Germline V gene sequence: CDR1 SGHRS, CDR2 YFSETQ. V lost 7 bases, J lost 5 bases, and 7 bases stayed unmatched. CDR3 region: CASSPGGEETQYF. CDR3 bases: TGCGCCAGCTCCCCAGGGGGCGAGGAGACCCAGTACTTC.

The chain combines TRBV2 with TRBJ1-2; D possibly corresponds to TRBD1 (6 bases). Trimming left V 7 bases short and J 1 base short, with 13 bases between. The CDR3 totals 14 residues. Germline CDR1 and CDR2: SNHLY and FYNNEI. CDR3 sequence reads: CASTGGRDNYGYTF. The CDR3 nucleotides read TGTGCCAGCACCGGGGGGCGGGATAACTATGGCTACACCTTC.

V gene TRBV18 combines with J gene TRBJ2-3; the D gene is possibly TRBD2 (5 bases). This CDR3 has 15 residues. Germline-derived CDR1 and CDR2 are KGHSH and LQKENI. V was trimmed by 6 bases and J by 5 bases, leaving 18 bases between them. Written as DNA, the CDR3 is TGTGCCAGCTCTCCTCCGGGATCACGGGGAGATACGCAGTATTTT. Translation gives CASSPPGSRGDTQYF.

This chain uses TRBV4-1 with TRBJ1-5, with a tentative D call TRBD1 (5 bases). The CDR3 has 16 amino acids. Trimming took 1 base from V and 9 from J, leaving 19 bases between them. The V gene's germline CDR1 is MGHRA and CDR2 YSYEKL. The CDR3 is CASSQAYPTAQGPQHF. For the CDR3, the DNA is TGCGCCAGCAGCCAAGCTTACCCGACAGCCCAGGGGCCCCAGCATTTT.